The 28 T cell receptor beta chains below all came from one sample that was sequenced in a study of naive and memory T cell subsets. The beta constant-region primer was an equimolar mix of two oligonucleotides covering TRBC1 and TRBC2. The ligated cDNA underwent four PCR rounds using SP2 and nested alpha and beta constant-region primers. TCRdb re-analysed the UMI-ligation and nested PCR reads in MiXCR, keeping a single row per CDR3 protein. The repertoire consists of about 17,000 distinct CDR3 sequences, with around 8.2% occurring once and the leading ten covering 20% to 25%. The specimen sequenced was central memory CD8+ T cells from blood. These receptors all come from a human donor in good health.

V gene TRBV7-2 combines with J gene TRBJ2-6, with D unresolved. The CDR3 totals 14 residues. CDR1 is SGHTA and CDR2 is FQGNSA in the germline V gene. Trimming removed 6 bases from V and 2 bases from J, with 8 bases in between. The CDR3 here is CASSPLAGANVLTF. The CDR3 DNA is TGTGCCAGCAGTCCATTGGCTGGGGCCAACGTCCTGACTTTC.

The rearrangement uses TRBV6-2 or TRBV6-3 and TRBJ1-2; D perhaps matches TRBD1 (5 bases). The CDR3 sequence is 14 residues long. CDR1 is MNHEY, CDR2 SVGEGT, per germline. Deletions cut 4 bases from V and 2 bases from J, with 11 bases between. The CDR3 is CASSSLRQNYGYTF. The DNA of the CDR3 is TGTGCCAGCAGTTCGCTTCGACAGAACTATGGCTACACCTTC.

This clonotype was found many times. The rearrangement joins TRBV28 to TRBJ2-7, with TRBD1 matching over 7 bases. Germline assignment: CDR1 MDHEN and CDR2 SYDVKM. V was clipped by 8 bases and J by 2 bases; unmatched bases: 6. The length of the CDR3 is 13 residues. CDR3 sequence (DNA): TGTGCCAGCTGTTACAGGGGTCCCTACGAGCAGTACTTC. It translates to CASCYRGPYEQYF.

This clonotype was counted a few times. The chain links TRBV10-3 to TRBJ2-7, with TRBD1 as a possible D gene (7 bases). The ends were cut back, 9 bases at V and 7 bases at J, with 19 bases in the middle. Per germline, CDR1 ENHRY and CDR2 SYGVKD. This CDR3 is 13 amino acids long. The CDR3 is CAMRSRGAEEQYF. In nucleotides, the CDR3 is TGTGCCATGCGAAGCAGGGGGGCGGAGGAGCAGTACTTC.

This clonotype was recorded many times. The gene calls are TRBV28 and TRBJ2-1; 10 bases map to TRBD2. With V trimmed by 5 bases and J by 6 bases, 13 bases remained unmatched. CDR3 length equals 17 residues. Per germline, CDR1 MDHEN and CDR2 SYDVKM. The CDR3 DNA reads TGTGCCAGCAGTCGCACCCTTCCTAGCGGGAGTTTCAATGAGCAGTTCTTC. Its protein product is CASSRTLPSGSFNEQFF.

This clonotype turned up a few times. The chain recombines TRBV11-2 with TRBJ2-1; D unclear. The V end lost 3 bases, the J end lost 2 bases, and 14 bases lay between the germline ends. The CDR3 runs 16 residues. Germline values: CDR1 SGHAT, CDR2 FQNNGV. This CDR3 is CASSFPYGVPYNEQFF. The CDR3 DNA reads TGTGCCAGCAGCTTCCCCTATGGGGTCCCCTACAATGAGCAGTTCTTC.

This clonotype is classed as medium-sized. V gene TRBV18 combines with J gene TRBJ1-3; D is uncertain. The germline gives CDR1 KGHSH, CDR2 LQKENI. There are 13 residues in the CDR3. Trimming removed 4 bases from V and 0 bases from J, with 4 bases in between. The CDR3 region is CASSRGSGNTIYF. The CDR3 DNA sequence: TGTGCCAGCTCACGGGGCTCTGGAAACACCATATATTTT.

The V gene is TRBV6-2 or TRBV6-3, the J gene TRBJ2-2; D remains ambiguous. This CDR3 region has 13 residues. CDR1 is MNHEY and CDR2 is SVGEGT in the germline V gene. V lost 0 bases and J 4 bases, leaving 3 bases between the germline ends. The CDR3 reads CASSYSTTGELFF. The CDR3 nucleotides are TGTGCCAGCAGTTACTCCACCACCGGGGAGCTGTTTTTT.

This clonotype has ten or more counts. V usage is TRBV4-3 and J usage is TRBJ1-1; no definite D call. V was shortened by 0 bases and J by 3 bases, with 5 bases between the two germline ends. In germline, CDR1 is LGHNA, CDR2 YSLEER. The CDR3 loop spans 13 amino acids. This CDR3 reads CASSQEIYTEAFF. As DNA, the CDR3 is TGCGCCAGCAGCCAAGAGATATACACTGAAGCTTTCTTT.

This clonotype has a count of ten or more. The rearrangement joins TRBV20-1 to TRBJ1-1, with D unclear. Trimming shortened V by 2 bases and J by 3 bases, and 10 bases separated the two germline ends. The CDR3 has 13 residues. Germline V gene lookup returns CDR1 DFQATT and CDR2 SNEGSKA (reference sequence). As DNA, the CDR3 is TGCAGTGCTAGATCGGGTGGGGACACTGAAGCTTTCTTT. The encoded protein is CSARSGGDTEAFF.

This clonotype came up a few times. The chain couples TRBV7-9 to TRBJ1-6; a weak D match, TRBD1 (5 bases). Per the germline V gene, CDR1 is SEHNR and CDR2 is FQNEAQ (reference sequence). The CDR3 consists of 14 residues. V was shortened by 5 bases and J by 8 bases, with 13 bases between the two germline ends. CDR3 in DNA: TGTGCCAGCAGCCGCGATCTAGGGGATTCACCCCTCCACTTT. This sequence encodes CASSRDLGDSPLHF.

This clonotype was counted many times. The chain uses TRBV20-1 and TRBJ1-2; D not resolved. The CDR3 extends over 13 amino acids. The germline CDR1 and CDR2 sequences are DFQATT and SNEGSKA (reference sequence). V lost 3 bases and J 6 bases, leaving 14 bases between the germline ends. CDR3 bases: TGCAGTGCTAGGGATCAACGAGGCGATGGCTACACCTTC. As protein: CSARDQRGDGYTF.

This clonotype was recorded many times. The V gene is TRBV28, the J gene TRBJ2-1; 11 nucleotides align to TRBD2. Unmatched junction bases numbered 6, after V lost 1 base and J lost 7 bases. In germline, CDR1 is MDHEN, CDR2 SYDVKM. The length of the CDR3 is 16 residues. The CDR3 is CASSLYASGGLNEQFF. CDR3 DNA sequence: TGTGCCAGCAGTTTATACGCTAGCGGGGGGCTAAATGAGCAGTTCTTC.

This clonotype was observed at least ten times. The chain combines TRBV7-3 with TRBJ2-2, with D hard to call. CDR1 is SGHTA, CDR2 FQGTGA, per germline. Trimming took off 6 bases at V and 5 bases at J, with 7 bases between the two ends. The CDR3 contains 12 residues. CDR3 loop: CASSYRTGELFF. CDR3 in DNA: TGTGCCAGCAGTTACAGAACCGGGGAGCTGTTTTTT.

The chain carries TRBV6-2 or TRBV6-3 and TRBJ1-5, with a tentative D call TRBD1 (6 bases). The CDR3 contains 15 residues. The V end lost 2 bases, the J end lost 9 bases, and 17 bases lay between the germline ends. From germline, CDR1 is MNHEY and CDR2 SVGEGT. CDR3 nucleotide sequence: TGTGCCAGCAGTTACCAAGACAGGTGCAGGAGGCCCCAGCATTTT. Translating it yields CASSYQDRCRRPQHF.

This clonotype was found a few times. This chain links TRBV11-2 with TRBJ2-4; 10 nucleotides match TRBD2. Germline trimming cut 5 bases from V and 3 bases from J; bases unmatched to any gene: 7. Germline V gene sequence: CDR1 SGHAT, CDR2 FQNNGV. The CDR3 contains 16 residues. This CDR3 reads CASSNGLAEVKNIQYF. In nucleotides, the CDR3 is TGTGCCAGCAGCAATGGACTAGCGGAGGTCAAAAACATTCAGTACTTC.

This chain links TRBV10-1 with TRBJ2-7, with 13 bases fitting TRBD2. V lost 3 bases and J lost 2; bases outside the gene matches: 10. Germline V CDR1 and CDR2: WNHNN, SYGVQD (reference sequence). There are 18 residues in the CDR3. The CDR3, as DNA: TGCGCCAGCAGTGAATGGCGGTCCGGGACTAGCGGGACCTACGAGCAGTACTTC. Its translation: CASSEWRSGTSGTYEQYF.

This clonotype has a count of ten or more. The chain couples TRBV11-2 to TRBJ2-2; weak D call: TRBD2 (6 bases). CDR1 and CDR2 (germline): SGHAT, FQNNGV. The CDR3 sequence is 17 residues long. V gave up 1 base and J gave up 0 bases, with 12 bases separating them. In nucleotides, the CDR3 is TGTGCCAGCAGCTTAGCCTTTAGCGGAACGAACACCGGGGAGCTGTTTTTT. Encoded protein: CASSLAFSGTNTGELFF.

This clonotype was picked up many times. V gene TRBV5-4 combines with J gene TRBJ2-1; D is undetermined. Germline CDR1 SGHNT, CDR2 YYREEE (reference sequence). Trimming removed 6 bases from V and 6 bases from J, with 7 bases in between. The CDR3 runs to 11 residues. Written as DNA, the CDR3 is TGTGCCAGCACTTTGGGCAATGAGCAGTTCTTC. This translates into CASTLGNEQFF.

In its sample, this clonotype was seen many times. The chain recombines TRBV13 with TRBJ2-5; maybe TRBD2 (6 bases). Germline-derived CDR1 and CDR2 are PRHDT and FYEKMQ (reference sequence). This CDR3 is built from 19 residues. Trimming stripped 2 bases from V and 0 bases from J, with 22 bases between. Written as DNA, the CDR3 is TGTGCCAGCAGCTTATCGAAACGCTTACTGGAGGGGAACCAAGAGACCCAGTACTTC. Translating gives CASSLSKRLLEGNQETQYF. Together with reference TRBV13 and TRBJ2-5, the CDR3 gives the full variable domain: AAGVIQSPRHLIKEKRETATLKCYPIPRHDTVYWYQQGPGQDPQFLISFYEKMQSDKGSIPDRFSAQQFSDYHSELNMSSLELGDSALYFCASSLSKRLLEGNQETQYFGPGTRLLVL.

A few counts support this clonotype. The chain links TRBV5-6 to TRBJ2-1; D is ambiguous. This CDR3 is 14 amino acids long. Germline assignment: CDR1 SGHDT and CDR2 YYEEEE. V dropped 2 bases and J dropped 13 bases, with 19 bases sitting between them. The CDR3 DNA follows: TGTGCCAGCAGCTTAGCTTCGGACCCAAATCGTCAGTTCTTC. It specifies CASSLASDPNRQFF.

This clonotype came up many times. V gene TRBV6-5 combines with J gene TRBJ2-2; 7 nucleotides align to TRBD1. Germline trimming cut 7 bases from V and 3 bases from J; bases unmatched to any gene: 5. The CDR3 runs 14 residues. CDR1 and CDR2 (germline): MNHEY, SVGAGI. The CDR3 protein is CASKGQGDTGELFF. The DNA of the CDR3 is TGTGCCAGCAAGGGGCAGGGGGACACCGGGGAGCTGTTTTTT.

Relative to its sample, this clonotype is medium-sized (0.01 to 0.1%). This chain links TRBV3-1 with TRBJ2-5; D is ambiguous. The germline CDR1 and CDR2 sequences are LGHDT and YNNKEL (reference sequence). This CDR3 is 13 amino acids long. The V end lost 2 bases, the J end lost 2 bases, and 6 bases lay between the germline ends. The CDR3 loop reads CASSQPPQETQYF. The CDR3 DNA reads TGTGCCAGCAGCCAACCCCCACAAGAGACCCAGTACTTC.

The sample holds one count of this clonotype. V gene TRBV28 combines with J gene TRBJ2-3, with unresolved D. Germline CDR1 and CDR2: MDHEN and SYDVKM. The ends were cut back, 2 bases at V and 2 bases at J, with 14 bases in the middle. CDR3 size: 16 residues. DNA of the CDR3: TGTGCCAGCAGTTTACTGGGGATCGGAACCACAGATACGCAGTATTTT. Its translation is CASSLLGIGTTDTQYF.

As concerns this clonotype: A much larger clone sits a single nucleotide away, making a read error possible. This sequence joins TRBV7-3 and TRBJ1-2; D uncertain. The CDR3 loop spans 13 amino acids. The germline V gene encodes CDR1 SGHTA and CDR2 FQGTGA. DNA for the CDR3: TGTGCCAGCAGCCAAGACGGAAACTATGGCTGCACCTTC. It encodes CASSQDGNYGCTF. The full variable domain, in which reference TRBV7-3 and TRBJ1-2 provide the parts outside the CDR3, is GAGVSQTPSNKVTEKGKYVELRCDPISGHTALYWYRQSLGQGPEFLIYFQGTGAADDSGLPNDRFFAVRPEGSVSTLKIQRTERGDSAVYLCASSQDGNYGCTFGSGTRLTVV.

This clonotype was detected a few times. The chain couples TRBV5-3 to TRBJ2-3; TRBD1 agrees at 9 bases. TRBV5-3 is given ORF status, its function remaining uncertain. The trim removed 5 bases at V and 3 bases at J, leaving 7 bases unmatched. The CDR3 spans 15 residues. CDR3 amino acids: CARRPDRGRTDTQYF. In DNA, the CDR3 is TGTGCCAGAAGACCTGACAGGGGGAGGACAGATACGCAGTATTTT.

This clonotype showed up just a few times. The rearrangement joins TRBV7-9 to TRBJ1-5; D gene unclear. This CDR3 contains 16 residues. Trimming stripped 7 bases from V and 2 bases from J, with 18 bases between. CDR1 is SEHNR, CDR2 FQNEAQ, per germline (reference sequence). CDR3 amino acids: CASTFPWTACNQPQHF. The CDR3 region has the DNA TGTGCCAGCACCTTCCCTTGGACGGCTTGCAATCAGCCCCAGCATTTT.

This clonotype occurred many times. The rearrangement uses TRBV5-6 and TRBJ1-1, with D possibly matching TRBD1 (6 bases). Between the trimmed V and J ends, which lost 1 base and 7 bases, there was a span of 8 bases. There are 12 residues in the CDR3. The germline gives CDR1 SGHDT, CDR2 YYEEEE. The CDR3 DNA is TGTGCCAGCAGCTTGAGGGGGAATGAAGCTTTCTTT. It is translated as CASSLRGNEAFF. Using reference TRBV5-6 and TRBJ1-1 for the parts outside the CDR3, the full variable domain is DAGVTQSPTHLIKTRGQQVTLRCSPKSGHDTVSWYQQALGQGPQFIFQYYEEEERQRGNFPDRFSGHQFPNYSSELNVNALLLGDSALYLCASSLRGNEAFFGQGTRLTVV.